This entry features one TCR beta chain sequence. Antigen unknown. The sample is drawn from a study of shared clonotypes between healthy human individuals. At the level of the study: The people who gave samples were a couple of women and a few men aged 18 to 49. Study results and caveats: About 5% of naive CD4 clonotypes were shared across a handful of donors.

Each donor was a Caucasian adult residing in Nashville, Tennessee. Splitting the CD4+ cells yielded a CD45RA+ naive subset and a CD45RA-negative memory subset. Germline V gene data show CDR1 as SGHRS and CDR2 as YFSETQ. V dropped 0 bases and J dropped 0 bases, with 11 bases sitting between them. This CDR3 has 16 residues. Profiling relied on immunoSEQ multiplex PCR, and the TCRdb table lists in-frame clones only, not all of them. The table lists roughly 2,500,000 clones, under 95% of them singletons. The chain is built from TRBV5-1 and TRBJ2-3; D is uncertain. Sequenced: naive CD4+ T cells from PBMCs. Noted subset: CD45RA+ positively selected. The sequence derives from a man younger than 30 in good health. Some clones in this sample may be carry-over from other donors' samples. The CDR3: CASSLAVHTSTDTQYF. The CDR3 nucleotides are TGCGCCAGCAGCTTGGCCGTTCATACTAGCACAGATACGCAGTATTTT.